This T cell receptor beta chain was profiled in a study of patients and donors after allogeneic stem cell transplantation. TCRdb called the RT-PCR reads again in MiXCR, with one record for every CDR3 protein. The top ten hold more than 25% of the sample, which has fewer than 75,000 distinct CDR3 sequences, more than 20% seen once. The germline V gene encodes CDR1 LGHDT and CDR2 YNNKEL (reference sequence). This CDR3 is built from 13 residues. J gave up 6 bases and V 4 bases, and 5 bases lay outside the gene matches. The rearrangement links TRBV3-1 to TRBJ1-1; 7 bases line up with TRBD1. The material sequenced was blood, either unsorted or a sorted T cell fraction (not recorded which). The receptor comes from a human donor who was either an allogeneic HSCT recipient or a stem cell or donor lymphocyte infusion donor (not recorded which). It is not recorded whose cells these are; they may come from a transplant donor. The CDR3 nucleotides read TGTGCCAGCAGCCCTACAGGGGTGGCTGAAGCTTTCTTT. Amino acid sequence: CASSPTGVAEAFF.